This is a list of T cell receptor beta chains from one sample in a study of CD8 T cells in ankylosing spondylitis. TCRdb recomputed calls from the 5' RACE reads with MiXCR, one row per CDR3 protein. This sample has about 89,000 distinct CDR3 sequences; around 26% occur once, and the top ten carry roughly 59%. The sample comprised blood, either unsorted or a sorted T cell fraction (not recorded which). The receptors derive from a male donor with ankylosing spondylitis or in good health (not recorded which). Each CDR3 is given with its conserved first and last residue. D genes are given only for firm matches. For some rows the clone size is stated as once, few or many, or as a class when expanded; others skip it.

abundance,v_gene,j_gene,d_gene,CDR3aa,CDR3nt
NA,TRBV7-8,TRBJ2-1,TRBD2,CASSPHSGGDNEQFF,TGTGCCAGCAGCCCTCATAGCGGGGGGGACAATGAGCAGTTCTTC
few,TRBV12-3/TRBV12-4,TRBJ2-1,TRBD2,CASSLTVTSGRGRNEQFF,TGTGCCAGCAGTTTAACTGTGACTAGCGGGAGAGGGAGGAATGAGCAGTTCTTC
few,TRBV5-6,TRBJ1-5,NA,CASSSFRTSPQHF,TGTGCCAGCAGCTCATTCCGGACCTCGCCCCAGCATTTT
many,TRBV27,TRBJ2-1,NA,CASSLGTSLHPYNEQFF,TGTGCCAGCAGTTTAGGTACTAGCCTACACCCTTACAATGAGCAGTTCTTC
NA,TRBV7-3,TRBJ2-3,TRBD2,CASSQSGRVTDTQYF,TGTGCCAGCAGCCAAAGCGGGAGAGTCACAGATACGCAGTATTTT
few,TRBV20-1,TRBJ2-5,TRBD2,CSARDQTSGETQYF,TGCAGTGCTAGAGATCAGACTAGCGGAGAGACCCAGTACTTC
NA,TRBV7-8,TRBJ2-1,TRBD2,CASKKIAGLRYEQFF,TGTGCCAGCAAAAAGATAGCGGGATTAAGGTATGAGCAGTTCTTC
few,TRBV10-1,TRBJ2-4,NA,CASSVDPGNIQYF,TGCGCCAGCAGTGTGGATCCAGGAAACATTCAGTACTTC
few,TRBV5-6,TRBJ2-1,NA,CASSFGELGVSDSSFF,TGTGCCAGCAGCTTTGGTGAGCTCGGGGTTTCCGACAGTAGTTTCTTC
once,TRBV7-3,TRBJ2-1,NA,CASSSNTGREDNEQFF,TGTGCCAGCAGCTCGAATACAGGGCGGGAAGACAATGAGCAGTTCTTC
few,TRBV5-1,TRBJ2-3,NA,CASYTSTDTQYF,TGCGCCAGCTATACCAGCACAGATACGCAGTATTTT
many,TRBV20-1,TRBJ2-5,TRBD2,CSVPTSGRETQYF,TGCAGTGTTCCGACTAGCGGGAGAGAGACCCAGTACTTC
NA,TRBV19,TRBJ1-1,NA,CASSIRDTPLEAFF,TGTGCCAGTAGTATAAGGGACACTCCTCTTGAAGCTTTCTTT
NA,TRBV28,TRBJ1-4,TRBD1,CASRTGGNEKLFF,TGTGCCAGCAGGACAGGGGGTAATGAAAAACTGTTTTTT
NA,TRBV6-1,TRBJ1-2,NA,CASVPGGGNYGYTF,TGTGCCAGCGTCCCTGGGGGGGGAAACTATGGCTACACCTTC
once,TRBV28,TRBJ2-5,NA,CASSLDPHQETQYF,TGTGCCAGCAGTTTGGATCCCCACCAAGAGACCCAGTACTTC
NA,TRBV20-1,TRBJ2-3,NA,CSAATRLHSFRYF,TGCAGTGCTGCTACTCGACTCCATTCCTTCAGATATTTT
NA,TRBV12-3/TRBV12-4,TRBJ2-3,NA,CASSLTSEADTQYF,TGTGCCAGCAGTTTGACATCTGAGGCAGATACGCAGTATTTT
few,TRBV7-2,TRBJ2-1,TRBD2,CASSAGLAGRIEQFF,TGTGCCAGCAGCGCAGGACTAGCGGGAAGGATTGAGCAGTTCTTC
few,TRBV6-4,TRBJ2-4,TRBD2,CASSDSAGEREGENIQYF,TGTGCCAGCAGTGACTCAGCGGGGGAGCGGGAGGGAGAAAACATTCAGTACTTC
NA,TRBV2,TRBJ2-7,NA,CASTQGVRGEQYF,TGTGCCAGCACCCAAGGTGTAAGGGGCGAGCAGTACTTC
NA,TRBV7-8,TRBJ2-2,TRBD2,CASRPGLAGNANTGELFF,TGTGCCAGCAGACCAGGACTAGCGGGAAACGCGAACACCGGGGAGCTGTTTTTT
NA,TRBV5-1,TRBJ2-3,NA,CASSLEFSSTDTQYF,TGCGCCAGCAGCTTGGAATTCAGCAGCACAGATACGCAGTATTTT
few,TRBV6-4,TRBJ2-3,TRBD2,CASSDSRAGGPSDTQYF,TGTGCCAGCAGTGACTCAAGGGCGGGAGGGCCGTCAGATACGCAGTATTTT
NA,TRBV5-1,TRBJ2-1,NA,CASSLGSGSYDNEQFF,TGCGCCAGCAGCTTGGGTAGTGGGTCCTACGACAATGAGCAGTTCTTC
NA,TRBV4-1,TRBJ2-5,TRBD2,CASSPPSSGSGKTQYF,TGCGCCAGCAGCCCTCCCTCTAGCGGGAGTGGAAAGACCCAGTACTTC
NA,TRBV29-1,TRBJ1-5,NA,CSVGDGDQPQHF,TGCAGCGTTGGGGACGGCGATCAGCCCCAGCATTTT
NA,TRBV10-3,TRBJ2-1,TRBD2,CAISESLTSGGQQFF,TGTGCCATCAGTGAGTCGCTCACTAGCGGGGGTCAACAGTTCTTC
NA,TRBV12-3/TRBV12-4,TRBJ2-2,TRBD1,CASTQNRGYTGELFF,TGTGCCAGCACCCAAAACAGGGGTTACACCGGGGAGCTGTTTTTT